These T cell receptor beta chains were read from a single sample in a study of CD8+CD57+ T cells in acquired aplastic anemia. TCRdb reanalysed the reads using MiXCR and keeps one entry per CDR3 protein. The table shows roughly 130,000 distinct CDR3 sequences, with 48% occurring only once. Sequences were obtained from sorted CD4+, CD8+, or CD8+CD57+ T cells (not recorded which) from PBMCs. These receptors all stem from a human donor in good health, serving as a control. CDR3s leave out the opening cysteine and the closing phenylalanine or tryptophan. Each record gives: V gene, J gene, CDR3 protein.

>TRBV2|TRBJ1-2
ASSWDRVYGYT
>TRBV19|TRBJ2-7
ASSIHATGAYEQY
>TRBV19|TRBJ2-1
ASSTLGLAGGGAF
>TRBV2|TRBJ2-7
ASSDPYEQY
>TRBV24-1|TRBJ2-7
ATSRGQGRYEQY
>TRBV10-3|TRBJ2-3
ATMRPGGASTDTQY
>TRBV19|TRBJ2-2
ASSMGGHTGELL
>TRBV20-1|TRBJ2-7
SAGTSGYEQY
>TRBV6-1|TRBJ2-5
ASSPGTGKETQY
>TRBV24-1|TRBJ2-2
ATSRTGGTGELF
>TRBV20-1|TRBJ2-1
SGGGQGAINEQF
>TRBV10-3|TRBJ2-7
AISESRGGGWEQY
>TRBV7-2|TRBJ2-5
ASSTRLAVQETQY
>TRBV7-9|TRBJ2-1
ASSGSGTSGVSYNEQF